A single sample gave rise to the 29 T cell receptor beta chains below, sequenced in a study of identical twins. TCRdb independently ran MiXCR on the 5' RACE reads; one entry per CDR3 protein. The sample records some 790,000 distinct CDR3 sequences, 18% being singletons. Another study also made use of these data, one on T cells expressing NK-cell markers.

Sequencing used PBMCs. Receptors originate from a woman younger than 35 in good health.

The chain has TRBV9 and TRBJ2-1; D is undetermined. V was clipped by 4 bases and J by 10 bases, with 21 bases between them. The length of the CDR3 is 15 residues. CDR1 and CDR2 from the germline V gene are SGDLS and YYNGEE. The CDR3 loop is CASSPQEHRPTEQFF. CDR3 DNA: TGTGCCAGCAGCCCCCAAGAGCACCGGCCTACCGAGCAGTTCTTC.

The rearrangement links TRBV20-1 to TRBJ1-6; no definite D call. Germline CDR1 reads DFQATT; CDR2 reads SNEGSKA (reference sequence). The CDR3 length is 13 residues. Trimming cost V 6 bases and J 4 bases, with 10 bases left between them. CDR3 bases: TGCAGTGCCCGTGAGCAATATAATTCACCCCTCCACTTT. Amino acids: CSAREQYNSPLHF.

This clonotype was observed a single time. The chain joins TRBV10-3 to TRBJ2-7; no reliable D call. Germline V gene lookup returns CDR1 ENHRY and CDR2 SYGVKD. CDR3 length: 11 residues. V was clipped by 10 bases and J by 5 bases, with 12 bases between them. The CDR3 nucleotides are TGTGCCACCAGAAACAACCACGAGCAGTACTTC. As protein: CATRNNHEQYF.

In its sample, this clonotype was seen many times. V usage is TRBV5-1 and J usage is TRBJ2-4; TRBD2 matches 12 bases. Germline V gives CDR1 SGHRS, CDR2 YFSETQ. The CDR3 spans 16 residues. The V gene end was trimmed by 4 bases and the J gene end by 0 bases; junction bases not matched to a gene: 2. The CDR3 region is CASSPGLAGAKNIQYF. CDR3 bases: TGCGCCAGCAGCCCGGGACTAGCGGGAGCCAAAAACATTCAGTACTTC.

The rearrangement uses TRBV10-3 and TRBJ2-3, with TRBD1 identical over 10 bases. The germline CDR1 and CDR2 sequences are ENHRY and SYGVKD. J was trimmed by 2 bases and V by 6 bases; bases with no gene match: 5. This CDR3 spans 15 amino acids. The CDR3 DNA follows: TGTGCCATCAGGGGACAGGGGACCCTCACAGATACGCAGTATTTT. It specifies CAIRGQGTLTDTQYF.

The sample holds a few counts of this clonotype. A read error may produce the germline difference seen at one junction end. V gene TRBV12-3 or TRBV12-4 combines with J gene TRBJ1-5; D gene ambiguous. The CDR3 spans 13 residues. CDR3 sequence reads: CASSWGGNQPQHF. As DNA, the CDR3 is TGCGCCAGCAGCTGGGGTGGCAATCAGCCCCAGCATTTT.

The V gene is TRBV7-2, the J gene TRBJ2-1; weak D call: TRBD2 (5 bases). The V and J ends lost 5 bases and 2 bases respectively, with 10 bases between them. The germline gives CDR1 SGHTA, CDR2 FQGNSA. The CDR3 spans 14 residues. The CDR3 region has the DNA TGTGCCAGCAGCCAAAGCGGTGCCTACAATGAGCAGTTCTTC. Residues: CASSQSGAYNEQFF.

The CDR3 DNA reads as TGCGCCAGCAGCTTGACCGTCCTGAGCAATGAGCAGTTCTTC. Protein sequence: CASSLTVLSNEQFF. The chain has TRBV5-1 and TRBJ2-1, with D uncertain. CDR1 SGHRS and CDR2 YFSETQ come from the germline V gene. The ends were cut back, 1 base at V and 6 bases at J, with 11 bases in the middle. The CDR3 is 14 residues long.

This clonotype was detected ten times or more. The V gene is TRBV12-3 or TRBV12-4, the J gene TRBJ1-1; D is ambiguous. The CDR3 totals 14 residues. Deletions cut 6 bases from V and 11 bases from J, with 22 bases between. For the CDR3, the DNA is TGTGCCAGCAGCTTAACATCGAATAGACGAACCGCTTTCTTT. It yields the protein CASSLTSNRRTAFF.

The V call is TRBV6-5, the J call TRBJ1-6; a weak D match, TRBD1 (5 bases). The ends were cut back, 4 bases at V and 7 bases at J, with 23 bases in the middle. There are 18 residues in the CDR3. In germline, CDR1 is MNHEY, CDR2 SVGAGI. The CDR3 loop reads CASSSRTDYVEGNSPLHF. The CDR3 DNA reads TGTGCCAGCAGTTCCCGGACGGACTACGTCGAGGGGAATTCACCCCTCCACTTT.

This chain links TRBV9 with TRBJ2-5; TRBD2 agrees at 9 bases. CDR3 size: 14 residues. CDR1 and CDR2 (germline): SGDLS, YYNGEE. V shed 0 bases and J 9 bases; nucleotides not matched to a gene: 6. The CDR3 nucleotides are TGTGCCAGCAGCGTAGAACTAGCGGGTCTGGCCCAGTACTTC. It yields the protein CASSVELAGLAQYF.

V gene TRBV3-1 combines with J gene TRBJ2-1; 7 bases match TRBD2. V shed 1 base, J shed 2 bases, and the junction held 8 bases outside the gene matches. This CDR3 region has 17 residues. Germline V gene lookup returns CDR1 LGHDT and CDR2 YNNKEL (reference sequence). CDR3 nucleotides: TGTGCCAGCAGCCAAGTGGTGGGGAGGGTCCCCTACAATGAGCAGTTCTTC. Protein: CASSQVVGRVPYNEQFF.

This clonotype was counted a single time. This chain joins TRBV20-1 and TRBJ2-3; 7 positions match TRBD1. The CDR3 runs 18 residues. Unmatched junction bases numbered 19, after V lost 5 bases and J lost 2 bases. Germline assignment: CDR1 DFQATT and CDR2 SNEGSKA (reference sequence). CDR3 residues: CSASPEIRDRATTDTQYF. The CDR3 DNA follows: TGCAGTGCTTCCCCAGAAATCCGGGACAGAGCTACCACAGATACGCAGTATTTT.

The chain is built from TRBV6-4 and TRBJ1-2, with TRBD1 matching over 7 bases. The CDR3 contains 14 residues. V lost 0 bases and J lost 5; bases outside the gene matches: 3. In germline, CDR1 is MRHNA, CDR2 SNTAGT. CDR3 in amino acids: CASSDSARGYGYTF. In nucleotides, the CDR3 is TGTGCCAGCAGTGACTCGGCCAGGGGGTATGGCTACACCTTC.

This clonotype was counted a few times. This rearrangement joins TRBV20-1 to TRBJ2-7; D unclear. Germline loops: CDR1 DFQATT, CDR2 SNEGSKA (reference sequence). This CDR3 comprises 11 residues. Trimming pared 0 bases from V and 7 bases from J, leaving 7 bases between. For the CDR3, the DNA is TGCAGTGCTAGAGAAGGGCGAGAGCAGTACTTC. This codes for CSAREGREQYF.

V and J are TRBV9 and TRBJ2-7; TRBD1 aligns across 10 bases. Germline lookup yields CDR1 SGDLS and CDR2 YYNGEE. V lost 4 bases, J lost 7 bases, and 5 bases stayed unmatched. There are 13 residues in the CDR3. The CDR3 protein is CASSLRDRGEQYF. Here the CDR3 DNA reads TGTGCCAGCAGCTTACGGGACAGGGGTGAGCAGTACTTC. Full variable domain (missing parts from reference TRBV9 and TRBJ2-7): DSGVTQTPKHLITATGQRVTLRCSPRSGDLSVYWYQQSLDQGLQFLIQYYNGEERAKGNILERFSAQQFPDLHSELNLSSLELGDSALYFCASSLRDRGEQYFGPGTRLTVT.

This clonotype has a handful of counts. The V call is TRBV7-2, the J call TRBJ1-2; D unclear. The CDR3 totals 15 residues. The V and J ends lost 0 bases and 2 bases respectively, with 10 bases between them. CDR1 and CDR2 from the germline V gene are SGHTA and FQGNSA. The CDR3 bases are TGTGCCAGCAGCTTAGCAGCGTTGTCAAACTATGGCTACACCTTC. It translates to CASSLAALSNYGYTF.

In this sample, this clonotype turned up a few times. This chain connects TRBV20-1 to TRBJ1-6; tentative D call: TRBD1 (6 bases). CDR1 and CDR2 (germline): DFQATT, SNEGSKA (reference sequence). The germline V and J ends were trimmed by 1 base and 7 bases, with 8 bases remaining between them. The CDR3 extends over 13 amino acids. The CDR3 DNA reads as TGCAGTGCTAGAGTACAGGGCAATTCACCCCTCCACTTT. It codes for CSARVQGNSPLHF.

The chain joins TRBV3-1 to TRBJ2-1; TRBD2 might be the D (6 bases). V lost 1 base to trimming and J lost 9 bases, with 16 bases between them. Germline CDR1 LGHDT, CDR2 YNNKEL (reference sequence). The CDR3 extends over 15 amino acids. The CDR3 protein is CASSQAGPLGGEQFF. The CDR3 DNA sequence: TGTGCCAGCAGCCAAGCGGGCCCCTTGGGGGGTGAGCAGTTCTTC.

This clonotype was seen at least ten times. The CDR3 coding sequence is TGTGCCAGCAGCTTAGTAGTTCAAGAGACCCAGTACTTC. Translated, it gives CASSLVVQETQYF. The chain has TRBV7-2 and TRBJ2-5; no firm D call. The V gene lost 1 base and the J gene lost 2 bases, with 5 bases spanning the gap. This CDR3 has 13 amino acids. The germline CDR1 and CDR2 sequences are SGHTA and FQGNSA. Using reference TRBV7-2 and TRBJ2-5 for the parts outside the CDR3, the full variable domain is GAGVSQSPSNKVTEKGKDVELRCDPISGHTALYWYRQSLGQGLEFLIYFQGNSAPDKSGLPSDRFSAERTGGSVSTLTIQRTQQEDSAVYLCASSLVVQETQYFGPGTRLLVL.

This clonotype was counted a few times. V gene TRBV12-3 or TRBV12-4 combines with J gene TRBJ2-2; D is unclear. Trimming removed 5 bases from V and 2 bases from J, with 15 bases in between. The CDR3 has 16 residues. CDR3 sequence reads: CASSPLAALNTGELFF. CDR3 in DNA: TGTGCCAGCAGTCCCCTGGCGGCTTTAAACACCGGGGAGCTGTTTTTT.

The chain employs TRBV14 and TRBJ2-1; D uncertain. The V gene's germline CDR1 is SGHDN and CDR2 FVKESK. V was clipped by 4 bases and J by 7 bases, with 11 bases between them. The length of the CDR3 is 13 residues. The DNA for the CDR3 is TGTGCCAGCAGCCCCAATATGGGAAATGAGCAGTTCTTC. Amino acid sequence: CASSPNMGNEQFF.

There are a few counts of this clonotype. J is TRBJ2-3 and V is TRBV20-1; 9 bases agree with TRBD2. Germline CDR1 and CDR2: DFQATT and SNEGSKA (reference sequence). The CDR3 sequence is 18 residues long. J gave up 0 bases and V 0 bases, and 10 bases lay outside the gene matches. This chain's CDR3 is CSARDLASGAPSTDTQYF. CDR3 in DNA: TGCAGTGCTAGAGATCTGGCTAGCGGGGCACCTAGCACAGATACGCAGTATTTT.

The CDR3 here is CASSQDSVAVGETQYF. DNA for the CDR3: TGCGCCAGCAGCCAAGATTCCGTAGCGGTGGGGGAGACCCAGTACTTC. V is TRBV4-1 and J is TRBJ2-5; TRBD2 might be the D (6 bases). The V and J ends lost 0 bases and 5 bases respectively, with 16 bases between them. Germline V gene sequence: CDR1 MGHRA, CDR2 YSYEKL. This CDR3 has 16 amino acids.

This clonotype was counted once. The CDR3 DNA reads TGCGCCAGCAGCCAAGATTACGGGTTCTCCTACGAGCAGTACTTC. Translating gives CASSQDYGFSYEQYF. V usage is TRBV4-3 and J usage is TRBJ2-7; D call uncertain. V lost 0 bases, J lost 0 bases, and 9 bases lay in between. From germline, CDR1 is LGHNA and CDR2 YSLEER. The CDR3 consists of 15 residues.

V is TRBV5-8 and J is TRBJ2-3, with a possible D match to TRBD1 (6 bases). The germline V and J ends were trimmed by 2 bases and 2 bases, with 12 bases remaining between them. CDR3 length: 15 amino acids. Germline assignment: CDR1 SGHTS and CDR2 YDEGEE. As DNA, the CDR3 is TGTGCCAGCAGCTTAGGACAGTCACACACAGATACGCAGTATTTT. Translating it yields CASSLGQSHTDTQYF.

This clonotype was counted ten times or more. This sequence joins TRBV12-3 or TRBV12-4 and TRBJ1-1, with no clear D. This CDR3 has 11 amino acids. V lost 1 base and J lost 7, with 4 bases in between. In DNA form, the CDR3 reads TGTGCCAGCAGTTTAGTCCGTGAAGCTTTCTTT. Its translation is CASSLVREAFF.

V usage is TRBV12-3 or TRBV12-4 and J usage is TRBJ1-1; D is ambiguous. V was clipped by 7 bases and J by 1 base, with 7 bases between them. The CDR3 is 12 amino acids. The CDR3 sequence is CASTQTNTEAFF. The CDR3 DNA reads as TGTGCCAGCACTCAGACGAACACTGAAGCTTTCTTT.

This clonotype was seen a few times. The chain joins TRBV12-3 or TRBV12-4 to TRBJ1-2; D gene ambiguous. V lost 5 bases, J lost 8 bases, and 18 bases lay in between. CDR3 size: 14 residues. CDR3 DNA sequence: TGTGCCAGCAGTCCTCGACCTCAAGGAGAAGGCTACACCTTC. Translation: CASSPRPQGEGYTF.